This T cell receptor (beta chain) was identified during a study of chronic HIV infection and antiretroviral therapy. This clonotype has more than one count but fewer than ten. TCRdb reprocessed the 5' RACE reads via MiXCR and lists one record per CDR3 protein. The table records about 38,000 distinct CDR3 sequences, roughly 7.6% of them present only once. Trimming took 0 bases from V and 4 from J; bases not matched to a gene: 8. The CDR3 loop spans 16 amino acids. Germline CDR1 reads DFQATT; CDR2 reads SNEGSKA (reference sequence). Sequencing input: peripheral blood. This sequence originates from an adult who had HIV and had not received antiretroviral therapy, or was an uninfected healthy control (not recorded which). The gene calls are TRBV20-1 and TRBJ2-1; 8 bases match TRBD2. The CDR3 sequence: CSARDFSGDLYNEQFF. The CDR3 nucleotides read TGCAGTGCTAGAGATTTTAGCGGGGACTTATACAATGAGCAGTTCTTC.